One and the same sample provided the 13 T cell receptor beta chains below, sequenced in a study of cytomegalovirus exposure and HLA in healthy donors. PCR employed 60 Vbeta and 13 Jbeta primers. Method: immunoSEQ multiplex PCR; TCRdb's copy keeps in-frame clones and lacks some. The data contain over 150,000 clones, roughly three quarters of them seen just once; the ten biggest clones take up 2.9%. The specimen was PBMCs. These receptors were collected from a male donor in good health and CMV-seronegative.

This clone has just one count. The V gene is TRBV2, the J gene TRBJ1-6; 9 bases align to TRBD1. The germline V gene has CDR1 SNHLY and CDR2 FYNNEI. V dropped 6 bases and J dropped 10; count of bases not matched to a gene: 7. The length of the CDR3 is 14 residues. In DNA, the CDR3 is TGTGCCAGCAGGAGAACAGGGGGCAAATCACCCCTCCACTTT. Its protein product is CASRRTGGKSPLHF.

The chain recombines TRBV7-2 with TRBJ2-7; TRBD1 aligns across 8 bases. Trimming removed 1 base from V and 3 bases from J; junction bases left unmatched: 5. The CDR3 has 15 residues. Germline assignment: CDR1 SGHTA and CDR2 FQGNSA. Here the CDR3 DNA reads TGTGCCAGCAGCTTAGAACAGGGGGTATTCTACGAGCAGTACTTC. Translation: CASSLEQGVFYEQYF.

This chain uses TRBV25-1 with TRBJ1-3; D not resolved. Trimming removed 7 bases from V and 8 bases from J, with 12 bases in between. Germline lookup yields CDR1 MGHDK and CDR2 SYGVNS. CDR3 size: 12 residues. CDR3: CASNRERDTIYF. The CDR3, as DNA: TGTGCCAGCAACCGGGAGAGGGACACCATATATTTT.

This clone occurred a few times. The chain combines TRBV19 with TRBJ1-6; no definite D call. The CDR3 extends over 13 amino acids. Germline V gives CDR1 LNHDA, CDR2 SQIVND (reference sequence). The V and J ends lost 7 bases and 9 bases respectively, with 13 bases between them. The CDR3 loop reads CASIAGYASPLHF. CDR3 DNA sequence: TGTGCCAGTATTGCCGGGTATGCTTCACCCCTCCACTTT.

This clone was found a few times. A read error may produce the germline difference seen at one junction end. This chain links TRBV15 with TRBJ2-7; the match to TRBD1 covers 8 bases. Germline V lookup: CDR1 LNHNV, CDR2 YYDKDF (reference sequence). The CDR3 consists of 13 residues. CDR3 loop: CATRRGQGYEQYF. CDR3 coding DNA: TGTGCCACCAGGAGAGGACAGGGCTACGAGCAGTACTTC.

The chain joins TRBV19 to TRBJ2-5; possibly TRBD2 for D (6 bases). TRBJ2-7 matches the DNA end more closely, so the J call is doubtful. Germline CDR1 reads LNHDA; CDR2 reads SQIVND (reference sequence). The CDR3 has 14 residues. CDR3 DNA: TGTGCCAGTAGTAGGGACTTCTCGACCTACGAGCAGTACTTC. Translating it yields CASSRDFSTYEQYF.

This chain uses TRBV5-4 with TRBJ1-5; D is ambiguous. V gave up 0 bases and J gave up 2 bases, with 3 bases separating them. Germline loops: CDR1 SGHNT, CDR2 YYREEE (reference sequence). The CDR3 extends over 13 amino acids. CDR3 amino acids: CASSLAGNQPQHF. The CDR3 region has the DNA TGTGCCAGCAGCTTGGCAGGCAATCAGCCCCAGCATTTT.

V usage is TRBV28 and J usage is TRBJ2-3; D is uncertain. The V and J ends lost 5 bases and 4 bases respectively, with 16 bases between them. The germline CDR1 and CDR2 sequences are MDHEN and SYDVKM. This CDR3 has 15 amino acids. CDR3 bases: TGTGCCAGCAGTACCCCCCTTGCGCTTTCAGATACGCAGTATTTT. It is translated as CASSTPLALSDTQYF.

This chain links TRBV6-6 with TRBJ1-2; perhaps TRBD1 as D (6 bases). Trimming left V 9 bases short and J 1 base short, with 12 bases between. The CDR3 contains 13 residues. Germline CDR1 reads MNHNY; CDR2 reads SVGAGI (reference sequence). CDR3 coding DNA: TGTGCCAGTAGGACAGCCCTTAACTATGGCTACACCTTC. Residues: CASRTALNYGYTF.

CDR3 residues: CASSVYISGNTIYF. For the CDR3, the DNA is TGTGCCAGCAGTGTGTACATCTCTGGAAACACCATATATTTT. This chain joins TRBV11-2 and TRBJ1-3; D is unclear. With 6 bases removed from V and 0 bases from J, the gap between germline ends came to 9 bases. CDR3 length equals 14 residues. Germline values: CDR1 SGHAT, CDR2 FQNNGV.

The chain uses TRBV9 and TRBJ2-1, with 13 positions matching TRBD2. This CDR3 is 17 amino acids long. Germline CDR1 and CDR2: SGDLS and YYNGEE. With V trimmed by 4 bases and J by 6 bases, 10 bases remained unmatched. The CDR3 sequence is CASSHTRTSGRSNEQFF. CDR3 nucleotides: TGTGCCAGCAGCCACACCAGGACTAGCGGGAGAAGCAATGAGCAGTTCTTC.

In DNA, the CDR3 is TGTGCCAGCAGCATATCCGGGACAGCCTCCTACGAGCAGTACTTC. This translates into CASSISGTASYEQYF. The gene calls are TRBV27 and TRBJ2-5; 7 bases agree with TRBD1. The DNA matches TRBJ2-7 better at its end, which makes the J call doubtful. Germline V gene lookup returns CDR1 MNHEY and CDR2 SMNVEV (reference sequence). The CDR3 extends over 15 amino acids.

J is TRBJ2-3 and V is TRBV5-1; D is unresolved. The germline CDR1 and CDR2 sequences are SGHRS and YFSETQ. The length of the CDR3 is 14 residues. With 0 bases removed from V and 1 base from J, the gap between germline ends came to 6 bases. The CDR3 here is CASSLVAGTDTQYF. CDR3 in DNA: TGCGCCAGCAGCTTGGTGGCGGGCACAGATACGCAGTATTTT.